This T cell receptor beta chain stems from a study of T cell clones after liver transplantation. CDR3 length: 18 amino acids. The V end was cut by 5 bases, the J end by 1 base, with 18 bases between. Germline V CDR1 and CDR2: SGHAT, FQNNGV. Produced via immunoSEQ multiplex PCR; TCRdb's table is partial and in-frame only. The sample consists of 50,000 to 55,000 clones, 55% to 75% of them appearing once. The clonotype originates from a human patient who received a liver transplant. T cells may partly derive from the graft donor. The chain uses TRBV11-2 and TRBJ2-6, with D unresolved. Sequenced here: CD4+ T cells from blood, sampled 54 months after liver transplant. The CDR3 region is CASSTLIWVGSGANVLTF. The DNA of the CDR3 is TGTGCCAGCAGCACCCTGATATGGGTGGGGTCTGGGGCCAACGTCCTGACTTTC.